These T cell receptor beta chains were read from a single sample in a study of vaccination effects on CD4 cells after COVID-19. Some clones are missing from TCRdb's copy, which holds only in-frame ones; the method was immunoSEQ multiplex PCR. Here the sample spans 20,000 to 30,000 clones, roughly 85% being singletons. No cognate antigen is known for these TCRs. This specimen was CD4+ T cells from PBMCs cultured with SARS-CoV-2 spike peptides, taken after COVID-19 vaccination. Source of these receptors: a human donor who received a COVID-19 vaccine. Some clones in this sample may be carry-over from other donors' samples. The CDR3 runs from the conserved cysteine through the conserved F or W. D genes are given only for firm matches. Rows give clone size only sometimes, using once, few, many, or a class for an expanded clone.

size,D,J,V,CDR3,DNA
.,.,TRBJ1-5,TRBV19,CATTTGSNQPQHF,TGTGCCACCACAACAGGGAGCAATCAGCCCCAGCATTTT
once,.,TRBJ2-7,TRBV3-1/TRBV3-2,CASSQADYYEQYF,TGTGCCAGCAGCCAAGCGGACTACTACGAGCAGTACTTC
.,.,TRBJ2-4,TRBV5-1,CASSWGGENIQYF,TGCGCCAGCAGCTGGGGCGGGGAAAACATTCAGTACTTC
.,.,TRBJ2-3,TRBV5-1,CASSMFGATQYF,TGCGCCAGCAGCATGTTTGGAGCTACGCAGTATTTT
.,.,TRBJ2-3,TRBV5-1,CASSLAPGTVTGGNTQYF,TGCGCCAGCAGCTTGGCCCCCGGGACCGTGACCGGCGGAAATACGCAGTATTTT
once,.,TRBJ2-1,TRBV7-3,CASSLTGGPYNEQFF,TGTGCCAGCAGCTTAACGGGGGGCCCCTACAATGAGCAGTTCTTC
.,.,TRBJ1-2,TRBV6-5,CASSYSMGSGSGYTF,TGTGCCAGCAGTTACTCGATGGGATCCGGTTCTGGCTACACCTTC
.,TRBD1,TRBJ2-2,TRBV4-3,CASSQVATGANTGELFF,TGCGCCAGCAGCCAAGTGGCGACAGGGGCGAACACCGGGGAGCTGTTTTTT
.,.,TRBJ1-1,TRBV6-6,CASTLQVGTEAFF,TGTGCCAGCACCCTCCAGGTAGGAACTGAAGCTTTCTTT
.,TRBD1,TRBJ2-2,TRBV29-1,CSVDRGKLGTGELFF,TGCAGCGTGGACAGGGGGAAATTAGGGACCGGGGAGCTGTTTTTT
.,.,TRBJ1-4,TRBV18,CASYQGPTNEKLFF,TGTGCCAGCTACCAGGGTCCCACTAATGAAAAACTGTTTTTT
.,.,TRBJ1-6,TRBV5-1,CASSLAGADRSPLHF,TGCGCCAGCAGCTTGGCAGGGGCCGATAGATCACCCCTCCACTTT
.,.,TRBJ2-5,TRBV7-2,CASSLSRYQETQYF,TGTGCCAGCAGCTTATCGCGGTACCAAGAGACCCAGTACTTC
.,.,TRBJ1-1,TRBV5-1,CASSLGWIGQDAFF,TGCGCCAGCAGCCTCGGTTGGATAGGGCAGGATGCTTTCTTT
few,TRBD1,TRBJ2-5,TRBV6-1,CASSEDRGETQYF,TGTGCCAGCAGTGAAGACAGGGGAGAGACCCAGTACTTC
.,TRBD1,TRBJ2-3,TRBV4-1,CASSQGQGPRFLKDTQYF,TGCGCCAGCAGCCAAGGACAGGGCCCCCGGTTTTTAAAAGATACGCAGTATTTT
.,.,TRBJ1-4,TRBV19,CASSSGAHEKLFF,TGTGCCAGTTCCTCGGGGGCCCATGAAAAACTGTTTTTT
.,.,TRBJ1-4,TRBV3-1/TRBV3-2,CASSPTAINEKLFF,TGTGCCAGCAGCCCGACAGCAATTAATGAAAAACTGTTTTTT
.,.,TRBJ1-4,TRBV6-1,CASSEMSGEKLFF,TGTGCCAGCAGTGAGATGTCTGGGGAAAAACTGTTTTTT
.,TRBD2,TRBJ2-3,TRBV5-1,CASSRGVITDTQYF,TGCGCCAGCAGCCGGGGGGTTATCACAGATACGCAGTATTTT
.,TRBD1,TRBJ2-1,TRBV9,CASSVGTGDEQFF,TGTGCCAGCAGCGTGGGGACAGGGGATGAGCAGTTCTTC
once,.,TRBJ2-1,TRBV19,CASSIIAGSYNEQFF,TGTGCCAGTAGTATTATAGCTGGCTCCTACAATGAGCAGTTCTTC
.,.,TRBJ2-2,TRBV9,CASSVTYTGELFF,TGTGCCAGCAGCGTCACTTACACCGGGGAGCTGTTTTTT
.,.,TRBJ1-1,TRBV5-1,CASSTLEGGNTEAFF,TGCGCCAGCAGCACTCTCGAAGGGGGTAACACTGAAGCTTTCTTT
.,.,TRBJ2-1,TRBV6-6,CASSLRDEQFF,TGTGCCAGCAGCCTGAGGGATGAGCAGTTCTTC
.,TRBD1,TRBJ1-2,TRBV24-1,CATSDLTGGRGYTF,TGTGCCACCAGTGATTTAACAGGGGGCCGTGGCTACACCTTC
few,.,TRBJ2-1,TRBV2,CASRLENGEQFF,TGTGCCAGCAGACTGGAGAATGGTGAGCAGTTCTTC
.,TRBD1,TRBJ1-2,TRBV18,CASSAGTGVPSNYGYTF,TGTGCCAGCTCGGCCGGGACAGGTGTGCCCTCTAACTATGGCTACACCTTC
.,TRBD1,TRBJ2-3,TRBV15,CATSRTRTGVTDTQYF,TGTGCCACCAGCAGAACCAGGACAGGGGTCACAGATACGCAGTATTTT
few,.,TRBJ1-1,TRBV30,CAWSRGDSMNTEAFF,TGTGCCTGGAGTCGGGGGGACTCGATGAACACTGAAGCTTTCTTT
.,TRBD2,TRBJ2-3,TRBV5-4,CASSLTGTSFFDTQYF,TGTGCCAGCAGCCTCACCGGGACTAGTTTTTTCGATACGCAGTATTTT
.,TRBD1,TRBJ1-2,TRBV6-6,CASSRGQGFYGYTF,TGTGCCAGCAGCAGAGGACAGGGGTTCTATGGCTACACCTTC
large,.,TRBJ1-1,TRBV14,CASSLRGLTEAFF,TGTGCCAGCAGCCTGCGCGGGCTCACTGAAGCTTTCTTT
.,.,TRBJ2-4,TRBV6-1,CASSDAVPKNIQYF,TGTGCCAGCAGTGACGCGGTACCCAAAAACATTCAGTACTTC
.,.,TRBJ2-1,TRBV28,CASTTRGVRAFGEQFF,TGTGCCAGCACCACTCGGGGTGTCAGGGCTTTTGGTGAGCAGTTCTTC
.,TRBD2,TRBJ2-3,TRBV5-1,CASSAQRGIDTQYF,TGCGCCAGCAGCGCCCAGCGGGGGATAGATACGCAGTATTTT
medium-sized,TRBD1,TRBJ1-2,TRBV5-1,CASSPTGVLYGYTF,TGCGCCAGCAGTCCGACAGGGGTTCTCTATGGCTACACCTTC
few,.,TRBJ1-2,TRBV6-5,CASSRHRDYGYTF,TGTGCCAGCAGCCGACACAGGGACTATGGCTACACCTTC
.,.,TRBJ1-2,TRBV5-6,CASSLEEGNRDRYGYTF,TGTGCCAGCAGCTTAGAAGAGGGAAACCGAGACCGTTATGGCTACACCTTC
.,.,TRBJ1-2,TRBV9,CASSVEGSAGNYGYTF,TGTGCCAGCAGCGTAGAGGGTTCCGCCGGCAACTATGGCTACACCTTC
once,.,TRBJ1-4,TRBV27,CASSLGRSNEKLFF,TGTGCCAGCAGTTTAGGACGGTCTAATGAAAAACTGTTTTTT
.,.,TRBJ1-6,TRBV7-2,CASSLDFANSPLHF,TGTGCCAGCAGCTTAGATTTTGCGAATTCACCCCTCCACTTT
few,TRBD1,TRBJ1-1,TRBV4-1,CASSPDRGRRGNTEAFF,TGCGCCAGCAGCCCGGACAGGGGGCGAAGGGGGAACACTGAAGCTTTCTTT
.,.,TRBJ2-5,TRBV18,CASSGALETQYF,TGTGCCAGCTCAGGTGCCTTGGAGACCCAGTACTTC
.,TRBD1,TRBJ1-3,TRBV5-1,CASSLRTGGSGNTIYF,TGCGCCAGCAGCTTGAGGACAGGGGGCTCTGGAAACACCATATATTTT
.,.,TRBJ1-5,TRBV6-5,CASSSGGPAGPQHF,TGTGCCAGCAGTTCTGGGGGGCCCGCGGGACCCCAGCATTTT
.,.,TRBJ1-5,TRBV4-1,CASSQEGRLNQPQHF,TGCGCCAGCAGCCAAGAGGGGAGGTTGAATCAGCCCCAGCATTTT
once,TRBD1,TRBJ1-6,TRBV10-2,CASRGQGLTYSPLHF,TGCGCCAGCAGAGGACAGGGCCTAACTTATTCACCCCTCCACTTT
.,.,TRBJ1-3,TRBV5-1,CASSLGNSGNTIYF,TGCGCCAGCAGCTTGGGGAACTCTGGAAACACCATATATTTT
.,TRBD1,TRBJ1-5,TRBV28,CASSTDRGVAPQHF,TGTGCCAGCAGTACAGACAGGGGTGTTGCGCCCCAGCATTTT
.,.,TRBJ2-1,TRBV5-1,CASSLGNAYNEQFF,TGCGCCAGCAGCTTGGGTAACGCCTACAATGAGCAGTTCTTC
once,.,TRBJ1-1,TRBV5-1,CASSLGPGWGTEAFF,TGCGCCAGCAGCTTGGGGCCAGGGTGGGGTACTGAAGCTTTCTTT
.,.,TRBJ2-6,TRBV7-8,CASSSRGIGANVLTF,TGTGCCAGCAGCTCCCGGGGGATTGGGGCCAACGTCCTGACTTTC
.,TRBD1,TRBJ2-2,TRBV5-4,CASRTGTVTGELFF,TGTGCCAGCAGGACCGGGACAGTCACCGGGGAGCTGTTTTTT
.,.,TRBJ1-1,TRBV29-1,CSYGEGGLAFF,TGCAGCTACGGCGAGGGGGGCCTCGCTTTCTTT